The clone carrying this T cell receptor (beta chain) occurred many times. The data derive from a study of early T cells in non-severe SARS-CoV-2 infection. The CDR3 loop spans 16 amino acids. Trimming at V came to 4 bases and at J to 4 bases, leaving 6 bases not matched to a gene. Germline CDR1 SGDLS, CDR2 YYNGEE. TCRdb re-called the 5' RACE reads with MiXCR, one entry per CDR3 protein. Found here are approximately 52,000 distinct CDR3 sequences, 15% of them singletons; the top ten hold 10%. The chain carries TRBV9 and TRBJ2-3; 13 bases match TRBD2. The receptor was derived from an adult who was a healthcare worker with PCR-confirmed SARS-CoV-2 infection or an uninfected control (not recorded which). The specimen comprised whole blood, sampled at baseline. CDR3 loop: CASSPLTSGGADTQYF. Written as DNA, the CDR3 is TGTGCCAGCAGCCCCCTCACTAGCGGGGGGGCAGATACGCAGTATTTT. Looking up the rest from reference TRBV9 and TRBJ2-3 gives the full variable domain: DSGVTQTPKHLITATGQRVTLRCSPRSGDLSVYWYQQSLDQGLQFLIQYYNGEERAKGNILERFSAQQFPDLHSELNLSSLELGDSALYFCASSPLTSGGADTQYFGPGTRLTVL.